One sample yielded the 11 T cell receptor beta chains listed below, sequenced in a study of blood T cell repertoires in COVID-19. Sequenced by immunoSEQ multiplex PCR; TCRdb stores in-frame clones only, minus some. Of fewer than 250,000 clones listed, just over 85% are singletons. Sequencing input: PBMCs or T cells enriched from blood (not recorded which). These receptor sequences come from a middle-aged woman with acute COVID-19.

The V gene is TRBV19, the J gene TRBJ2-5; 8 bases map to TRBD1. Germline values: CDR1 LNHDA, CDR2 SQIVND (reference sequence). V shed 6 bases and J 4 bases; nucleotides not matched to a gene: 10. There are 15 residues in the CDR3. In nucleotides, the CDR3 is TGTGCCAGTAGCCCTAGTATTGACAGGGGAGAGACCCAGTACTTC. Translated: CASSPSIDRGETQYF.

The chain is built from TRBV27 and TRBJ1-5; the D is unclear. The CDR3 loop spans 15 amino acids. V was pared by 4 bases and J by 1 base, with 11 bases between. Germline CDR1 MNHEY, CDR2 SMNVEV (reference sequence). CDR3 in amino acids: CASSSVGRSNQPQHF. As DNA, the CDR3 is TGTGCCAGCAGTTCGGTTGGGAGAAGCAATCAGCCCCAGCATTTT.

The CDR3 here is CASSLIRGEQFF. The DNA for the CDR3 is TGTGCCAGCAGTTTGATCCGGGGAGAGCAGTTCTTC. The genes are TRBV28 and TRBJ2-1, with TRBD2 as a possible D gene (5 bases). V dropped 3 bases and J dropped 10 bases, with 10 bases sitting between them. Per the germline V gene, CDR1 is MDHEN and CDR2 is SYDVKM. There are 12 residues in the CDR3. Full variable domain (remainder filled in from reference TRBV28 and TRBJ2-1): DVKVTQSSRYLVKRTGEKVFLECVQDMDHENMFWYRQDPGLGLRLIYFSYDVKMKEKGDIPEGYSVSREKKERFSLILESASTNQTSMYLCASSLIRGEQFFGPGTRLTVL.

V gene TRBV3-1 (or the pseudogene TRBV3-2) combines with J gene TRBJ2-7; a possible D gene is TRBD1 (6 bases). CDR1 and CDR2 (germline): LGHDT, YNNKEL (reference sequence). V lost 1 base, J lost 4 bases, and 8 bases lay in between. The CDR3 has 13 amino acids. In DNA, the CDR3 is TGTGCCAGCAGCCAAGCTAGGGGGTACGAGCAGTACTTC. It encodes CASSQARGYEQYF.

In its sample, this clone was seen once. This chain joins TRBV7-3 and TRBJ2-1; D perhaps matches TRBD1 (5 bases). There are 15 residues in the CDR3. Germline CDR1 SGHTA, CDR2 FQGTGA. V was shortened by 5 bases and J by 4 bases, with 15 bases between the two germline ends. The chain's CDR3 is CASSLGQGAYNEQFF. DNA of the CDR3: TGTGCCAGCAGCCTAGGACAAGGTGCGTACAATGAGCAGTTCTTC.

DNA for the CDR3: TGTGCCAGCACCAAGGGAGGGCCAGGGGAGCAGTTCTTC. This codes for CASTKGGPGEQFF. J is TRBJ2-1 and V is TRBV12-3 or TRBV12-4, with TRBD2 matching 7 bases. The CDR3 has 13 amino acids. With V trimmed by 7 bases and J by 10 bases, 10 bases remained unmatched.

The chain employs TRBV5-5 and TRBJ2-1; maybe TRBD2 (5 bases). Germline CDR1 SGHKS, CDR2 YYEKEE (reference sequence). The V end lost 4 bases, the J end lost 6 bases, and 17 bases lay between the germline ends. CDR3 length: 15 residues. The CDR3 reads CASSTGLSGGNEQFF. The CDR3, as DNA: TGTGCCAGCAGCACCGGGCTCTCCGGAGGCAATGAGCAGTTCTTC. The variable domain in full, with the rest retrieved from reference TRBV5-5 and TRBJ2-1, is DAGVTQSPTHLIKTRGQQVTLRCSPISGHKSVSWYQQVLGQGPQFIFQYYEKEERGRGNFPDRFSARQFPNYSSELNVNALLLGDSALYLCASSTGLSGGNEQFFGPGTRLTVL.

V and J are TRBV11-1 and TRBJ2-7; 8 bases align to TRBD1. The CDR3 covers 13 residues. V dropped 5 bases and J dropped 7; count of bases not matched to a gene: 7. Germline V lookup: CDR1 SGHAT, CDR2 FQDESV (reference sequence). Here the CDR3 DNA reads TGTGCCAGCAGCAGAGACAGGGGTCGGGAGCAGTACTTC. Translation gives CASSRDRGREQYF.

The V gene is TRBV5-5, the J gene TRBJ2-3; D not resolved. The CDR3 has 15 residues. The ends were cut back, 2 bases at V and 2 bases at J, with 12 bases in the middle. Germline CDR1 reads SGHKS; CDR2 reads YYEKEE (reference sequence). The CDR3 loop is CASSFLRRNTDTQYF. CDR3 DNA sequence: TGTGCCAGCAGCTTCTTGCGGAGAAACACAGATACGCAGTATTTT.

The chain is built from TRBV4-2 and TRBJ1-5; 10 bases are shared with TRBD1. Germline CDR1 is LGHNA and CDR2 is YNFKEQ. V lost 1 base to trimming and J lost 6 bases; unmatched junction nucleotides: 18. The CDR3 length is 20 residues. This chain's CDR3 is CASSQAGGGTGATGGQPQHF. Written as DNA, the CDR3 is TGTGCCAGCAGCCAAGCAGGAGGCGGGACAGGGGCTACCGGAGGTCAGCCCCAGCATTTT.

Only a few counts were recorded for this clone. V and J are TRBV15 and TRBJ1-5; D may be TRBD1 (5 bases). From germline, CDR1 is LNHNV and CDR2 YYDKDF (reference sequence). This CDR3 region has 16 residues. Trimming removed 3 bases at V and 2 bases at J, with 14 bases between. Here the CDR3 reads CATSSQGRGGNQPQHF. The CDR3 DNA follows: TGTGCCACCAGCAGCCAGGGTAGGGGTGGCAATCAGCCCCAGCATTTT.